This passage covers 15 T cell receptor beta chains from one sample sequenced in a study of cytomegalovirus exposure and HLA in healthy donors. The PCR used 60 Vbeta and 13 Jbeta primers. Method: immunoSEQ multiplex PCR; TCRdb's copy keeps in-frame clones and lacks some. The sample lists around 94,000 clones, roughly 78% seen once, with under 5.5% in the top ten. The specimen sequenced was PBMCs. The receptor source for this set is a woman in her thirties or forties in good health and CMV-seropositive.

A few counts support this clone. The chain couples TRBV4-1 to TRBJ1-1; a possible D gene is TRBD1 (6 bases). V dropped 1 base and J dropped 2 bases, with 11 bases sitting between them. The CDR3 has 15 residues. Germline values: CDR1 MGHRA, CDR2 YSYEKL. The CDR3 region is CASSQGQGSNTEAFF. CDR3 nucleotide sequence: TGCGCCAGCAGCCAAGGTCAGGGGTCAAACACTGAAGCTTTCTTT.

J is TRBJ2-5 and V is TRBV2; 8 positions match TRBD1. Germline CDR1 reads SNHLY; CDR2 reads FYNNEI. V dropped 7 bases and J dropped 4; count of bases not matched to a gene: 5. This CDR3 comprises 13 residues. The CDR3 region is CASIRGQAETQYF. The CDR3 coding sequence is TGTGCCAGCATCAGGGGGCAGGCAGAGACCCAGTACTTC.

This chain's CDR3 is CAILDPGRTSDTQYF. The CDR3, as DNA: TGTGCCATCCTAGATCCAGGAAGGACTAGCGATACGCAGTATTTT. This chain connects TRBV10-3 to TRBJ2-3; 8 bases map to TRBD2. The germline V gene has CDR1 ENHRY and CDR2 SYGVKD. CDR3 length: 15 residues. V dropped 8 bases and J dropped 6; count of bases not matched to a gene: 13.

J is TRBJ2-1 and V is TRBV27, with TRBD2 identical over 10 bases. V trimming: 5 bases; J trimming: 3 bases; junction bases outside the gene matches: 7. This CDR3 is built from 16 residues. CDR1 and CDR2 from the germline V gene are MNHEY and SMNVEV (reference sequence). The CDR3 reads CASSLLTSGNYNEQFF. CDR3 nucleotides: TGTGCCAGCAGTCTGTTAACTAGCGGGAACTACAATGAGCAGTTCTTC.

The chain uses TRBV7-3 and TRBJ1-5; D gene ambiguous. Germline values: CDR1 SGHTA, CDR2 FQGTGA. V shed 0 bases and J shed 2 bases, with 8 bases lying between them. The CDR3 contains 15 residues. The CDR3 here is CASSLTGDRNQPQHF. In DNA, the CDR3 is TGTGCCAGCAGCTTAACCGGTGATCGCAATCAGCCCCAGCATTTT.

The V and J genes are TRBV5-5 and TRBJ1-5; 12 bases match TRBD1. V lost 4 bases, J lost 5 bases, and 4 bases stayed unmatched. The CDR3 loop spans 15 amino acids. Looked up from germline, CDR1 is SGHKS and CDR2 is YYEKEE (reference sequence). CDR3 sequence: CASSAGQGAYQPQHF. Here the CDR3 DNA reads TGTGCCAGCAGCGCGGGACAGGGGGCCTATCAGCCCCAGCATTTT.

The DNA for the CDR3 is TGTGCCTGTCCAAACAACCGGGACAGGGTAGGTGAAAAACTGTTTTTT. Its protein product is CACPNNRDRVGEKLFF. The genes are TRBV30 and TRBJ1-4; TRBD1 aligns across 9 bases. The CDR3 extends over 16 amino acids. The junction had 15 bases not matched to a gene; V was cut back by 6 bases and J by 7 bases. Germline assignment: CDR1 GTSNPN and CDR2 SVGIG (reference sequence).

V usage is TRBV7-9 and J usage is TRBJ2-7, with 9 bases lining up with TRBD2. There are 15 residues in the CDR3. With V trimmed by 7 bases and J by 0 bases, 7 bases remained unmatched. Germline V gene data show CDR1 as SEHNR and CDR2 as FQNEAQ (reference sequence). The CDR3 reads CASTVSGGSSYEQYF. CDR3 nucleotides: TGTGCCAGCACCGTCAGCGGGGGGAGCTCCTACGAGCAGTACTTC.

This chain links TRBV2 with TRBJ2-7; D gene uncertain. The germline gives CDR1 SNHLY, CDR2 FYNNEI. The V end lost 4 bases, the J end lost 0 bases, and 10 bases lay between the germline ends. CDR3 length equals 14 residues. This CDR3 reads CASSGGGSSYEQYF. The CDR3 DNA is TGTGCCAGCAGTGGCGGCGGTAGCTCCTACGAGCAGTACTTC.

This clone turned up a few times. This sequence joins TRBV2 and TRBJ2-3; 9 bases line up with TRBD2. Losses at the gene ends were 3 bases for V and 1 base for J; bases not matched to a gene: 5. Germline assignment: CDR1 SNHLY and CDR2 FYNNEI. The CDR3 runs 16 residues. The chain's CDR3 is CASSERTSVGTDTQYF. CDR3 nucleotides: TGTGCCAGCAGTGAGAGGACTAGCGTGGGCACAGATACGCAGTATTTT.

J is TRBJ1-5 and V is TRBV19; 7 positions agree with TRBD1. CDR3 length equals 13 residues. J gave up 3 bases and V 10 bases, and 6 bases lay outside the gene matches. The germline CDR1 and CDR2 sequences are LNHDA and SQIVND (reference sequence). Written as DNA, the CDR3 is TGTGCCACAGTCAGGGGGGCCAATCAGCCCCAGCATTTT. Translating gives CATVRGANQPQHF.

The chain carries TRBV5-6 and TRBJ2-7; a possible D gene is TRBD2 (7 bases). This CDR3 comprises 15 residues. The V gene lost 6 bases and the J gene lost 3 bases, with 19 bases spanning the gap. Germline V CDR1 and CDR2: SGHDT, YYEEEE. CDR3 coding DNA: TGTGCCAGCACCCTCCTGCGGGGGCGGAACTACGAGCAGTACTTC. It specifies CASTLLRGRNYEQYF.

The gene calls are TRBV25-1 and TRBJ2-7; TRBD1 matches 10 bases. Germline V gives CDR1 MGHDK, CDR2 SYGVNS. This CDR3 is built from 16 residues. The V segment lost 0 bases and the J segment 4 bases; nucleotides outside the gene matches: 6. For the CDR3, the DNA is TGTGCCAGCAGTGAATATCCGACAGGGGGCAGATACGAGCAGTACTTC. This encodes CASSEYPTGGRYEQYF.

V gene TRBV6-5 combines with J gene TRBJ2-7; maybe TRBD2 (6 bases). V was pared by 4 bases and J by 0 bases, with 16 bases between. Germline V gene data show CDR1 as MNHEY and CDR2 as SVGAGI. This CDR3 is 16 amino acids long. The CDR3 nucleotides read TGTGCCAGCAGTTTCACTCTGAGCGGGCGCTCCTACGAGCAGTACTTC. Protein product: CASSFTLSGRSYEQYF.

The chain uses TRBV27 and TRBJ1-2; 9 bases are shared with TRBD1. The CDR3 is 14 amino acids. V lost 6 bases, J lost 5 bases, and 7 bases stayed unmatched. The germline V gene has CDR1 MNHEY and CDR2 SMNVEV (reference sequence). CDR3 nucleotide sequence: TGTGCCAGCAGGCCATCGGACAGGGGTTATGGCTACACCTTC. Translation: CASRPSDRGYGYTF.